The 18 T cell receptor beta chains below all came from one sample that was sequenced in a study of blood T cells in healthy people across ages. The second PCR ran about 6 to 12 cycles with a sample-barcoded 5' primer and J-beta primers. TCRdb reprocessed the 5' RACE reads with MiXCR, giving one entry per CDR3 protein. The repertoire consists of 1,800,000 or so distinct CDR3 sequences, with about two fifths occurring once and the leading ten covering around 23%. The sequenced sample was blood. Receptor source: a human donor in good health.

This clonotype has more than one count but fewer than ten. The CDR3 DNA is TGTGCCACCGCTGCCTCTGGGGCCAACGTCCTGACTTTC. Amino acid sequence: CATAASGANVLTF. The rearrangement joins TRBV14 to TRBJ2-6, with D hard to call. Trimming left V 10 bases short and J 0 bases short, with 7 bases between. From germline, CDR1 is SGHDN and CDR2 FVKESK. The CDR3 has 13 residues.

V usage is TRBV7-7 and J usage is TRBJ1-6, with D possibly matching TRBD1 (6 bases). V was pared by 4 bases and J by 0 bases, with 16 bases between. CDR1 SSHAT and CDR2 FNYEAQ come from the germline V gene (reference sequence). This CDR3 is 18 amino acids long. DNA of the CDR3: TGTGCCAGCAGCTCAACAGGGTGTAGGAGCTCCTATAATTCACCCCTCCACTTT. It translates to CASSSTGCRSSYNSPLHF. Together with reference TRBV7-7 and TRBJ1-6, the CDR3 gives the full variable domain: GAGVSQSPRYKVTKRGQDVTLRCDPISSHATLYWYQQALGQGPEFLTYFNYEAQPDKSGLPSDRFSAERPEGSISTLTIQRTEQRDSAMYRCASSSTGCRSSYNSPLHFGNGTRLTVT.

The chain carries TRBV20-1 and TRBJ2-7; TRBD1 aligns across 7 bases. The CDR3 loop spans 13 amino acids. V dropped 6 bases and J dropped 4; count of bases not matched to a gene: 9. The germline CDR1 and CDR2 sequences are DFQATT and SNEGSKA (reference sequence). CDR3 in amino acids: CSALRQGSYEQYF. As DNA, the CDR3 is TGCAGTGCCTTAAGACAGGGATCTTACGAGCAGTACTTC.

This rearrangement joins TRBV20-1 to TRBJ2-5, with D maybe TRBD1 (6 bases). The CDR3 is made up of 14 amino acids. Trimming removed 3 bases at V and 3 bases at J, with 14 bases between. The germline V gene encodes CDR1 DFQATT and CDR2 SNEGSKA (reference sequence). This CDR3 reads CSASPNTGKETQYF. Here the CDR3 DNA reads TGCAGTGCTAGCCCCAACACAGGGAAAGAGACCCAGTACTTC.

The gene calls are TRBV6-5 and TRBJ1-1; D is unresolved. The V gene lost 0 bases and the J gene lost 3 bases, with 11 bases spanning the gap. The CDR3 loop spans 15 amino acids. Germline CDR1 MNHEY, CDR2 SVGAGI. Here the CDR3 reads CASSYSNRVDTEAFF. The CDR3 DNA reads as TGTGCCAGCAGTTACTCGAACCGTGTGGACACTGAAGCTTTCTTT.

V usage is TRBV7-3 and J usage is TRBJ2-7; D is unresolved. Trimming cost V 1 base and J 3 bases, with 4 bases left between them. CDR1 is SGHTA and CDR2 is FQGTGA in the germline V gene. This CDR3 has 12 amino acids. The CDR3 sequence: CASSLKYYEQYF. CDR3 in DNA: TGTGCCAGCAGCTTAAAGTACTACGAGCAGTACTTC.

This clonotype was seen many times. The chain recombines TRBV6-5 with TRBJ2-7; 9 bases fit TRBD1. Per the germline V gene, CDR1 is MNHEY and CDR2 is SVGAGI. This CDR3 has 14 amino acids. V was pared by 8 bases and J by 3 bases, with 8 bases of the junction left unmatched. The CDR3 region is CASGLGDRDYEQYF. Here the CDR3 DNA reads TGTGCCAGCGGGCTTGGGGACAGGGACTACGAGCAGTACTTC.

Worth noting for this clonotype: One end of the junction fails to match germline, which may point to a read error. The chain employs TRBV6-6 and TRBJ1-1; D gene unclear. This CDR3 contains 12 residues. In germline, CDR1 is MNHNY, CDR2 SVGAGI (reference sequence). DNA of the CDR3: TGTGTCAGCAGCCTTGTGAACACTGAAGCTTTCTTT. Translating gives CVSSLVNTEAFF.

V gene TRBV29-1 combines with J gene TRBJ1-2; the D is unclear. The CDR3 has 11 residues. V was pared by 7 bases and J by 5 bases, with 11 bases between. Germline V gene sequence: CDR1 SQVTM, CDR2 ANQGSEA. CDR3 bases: TGCAGCGCCGGGTTTGAATATGGCTACACCTTC. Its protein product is CSAGFEYGYTF.

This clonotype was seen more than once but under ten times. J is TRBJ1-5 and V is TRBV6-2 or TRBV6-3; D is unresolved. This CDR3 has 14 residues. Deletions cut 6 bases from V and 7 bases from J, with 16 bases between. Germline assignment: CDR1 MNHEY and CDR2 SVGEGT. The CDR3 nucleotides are TGTGCCAGCAGGGACGGGAGGGTTGGACAGCCCCAGCATTTT. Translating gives CASRDGRVGQPQHF.

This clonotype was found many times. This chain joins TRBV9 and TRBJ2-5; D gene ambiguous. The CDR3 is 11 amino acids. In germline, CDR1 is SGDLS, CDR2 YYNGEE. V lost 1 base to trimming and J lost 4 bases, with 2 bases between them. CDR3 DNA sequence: TGTGCCAGCAGCGTATCAGAGACCCAGTACTTC. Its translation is CASSVSETQYF.

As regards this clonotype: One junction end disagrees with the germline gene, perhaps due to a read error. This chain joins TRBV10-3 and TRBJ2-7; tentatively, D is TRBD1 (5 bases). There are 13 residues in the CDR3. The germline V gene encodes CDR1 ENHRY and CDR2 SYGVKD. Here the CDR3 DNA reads TGTGCCATCAGTGAGACAGGTTCCTACGAGCTGTACTTC. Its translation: CAISETGSYELYF.

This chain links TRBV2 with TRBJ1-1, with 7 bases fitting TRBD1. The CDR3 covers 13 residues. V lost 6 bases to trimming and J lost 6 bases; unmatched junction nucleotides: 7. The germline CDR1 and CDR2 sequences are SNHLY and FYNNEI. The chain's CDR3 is CASRVDRAAEAFF. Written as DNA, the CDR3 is TGTGCCAGCAGGGTTGACAGGGCGGCTGAAGCTTTCTTT. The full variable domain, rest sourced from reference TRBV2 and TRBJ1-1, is EPEVTQTPSHQVTQMGQEVILRCVPISNHLYFYWYRQILGQKVEFLVSFYNNEISEKSEIFDDQFSVERPDGSNFTLKIRSTKLEDSAMYFCASRVDRAAEAFFGQGTRLTVV.

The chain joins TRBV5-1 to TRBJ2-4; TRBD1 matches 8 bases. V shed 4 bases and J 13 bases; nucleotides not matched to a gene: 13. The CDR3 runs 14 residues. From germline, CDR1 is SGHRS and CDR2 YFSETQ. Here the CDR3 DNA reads TGCGCCAGCAGCCCAACCCCCGACAGGGGTGAGCAGTACTTC. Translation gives CASSPTPDRGEQYF.

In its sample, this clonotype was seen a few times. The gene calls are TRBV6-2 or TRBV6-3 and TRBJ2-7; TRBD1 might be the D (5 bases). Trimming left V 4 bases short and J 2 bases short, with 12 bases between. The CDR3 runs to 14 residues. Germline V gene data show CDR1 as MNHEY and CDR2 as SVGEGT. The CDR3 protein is CASSSFRVTYEQYF. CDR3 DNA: TGTGCCAGCAGTTCGTTCAGGGTAACCTACGAGCAGTACTTC.

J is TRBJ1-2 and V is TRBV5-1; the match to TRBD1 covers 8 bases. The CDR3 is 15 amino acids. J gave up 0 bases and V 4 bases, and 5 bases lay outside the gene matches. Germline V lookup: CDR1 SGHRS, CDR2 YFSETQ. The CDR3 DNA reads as TGCGCCAGCAGCCCGGACAGGGCGGCTAACTATGGCTACACCTTC. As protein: CASSPDRAANYGYTF. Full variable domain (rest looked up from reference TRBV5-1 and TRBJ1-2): KAGVTQTPRYLIKTRGQQVTLSCSPISGHRSVSWYQQTPGQGLQFLFEYFSETQRNKGNFPGRFSGRQFSNSRSEMNVSTLELGDSALYLCASSPDRAANYGYTFGSGTRLTVV.

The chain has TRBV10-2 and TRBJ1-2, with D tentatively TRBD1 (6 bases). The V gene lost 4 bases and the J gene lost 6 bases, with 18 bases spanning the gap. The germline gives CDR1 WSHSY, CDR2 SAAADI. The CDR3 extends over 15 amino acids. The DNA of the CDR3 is TGCGCCAGCAGTGTGGGGGCAACCTCTTGGGATGGCTACACCTTC. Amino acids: CASSVGATSWDGYTF.

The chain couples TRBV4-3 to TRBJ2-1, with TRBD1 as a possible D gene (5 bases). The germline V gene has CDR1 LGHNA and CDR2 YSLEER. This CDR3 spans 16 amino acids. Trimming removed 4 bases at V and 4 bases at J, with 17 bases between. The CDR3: CASSRSQGDSYNEQFF. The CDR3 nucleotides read TGCGCCAGCAGCCGCAGTCAGGGTGACTCGTACAATGAGCAGTTCTTC.